This T cell receptor beta chain was sequenced in a study of blood T cells in healthy people across ages. Whole-study findings and limits: Roughly linear declines in TCR beta diversity per million T cells occurred with age.

A sample-barcoded 5' primer and a J-beta primer mix were used in a second PCR of about 7 to 12 cycles. A single record per CDR3 protein comes from TCRdb applying MiXCR to the 5' RACE reads. The sample holds some 930,000 distinct CDR3 sequences, about 28% seen once. This clonotype appeared many times. As yet, its antigen is unknown. These data are also associated with another study on T cells of mothers and their children. That study adds: Over 8 million reads per mother and roughly 3 million per child were obtained.

Sequencing used blood. The receptor was derived from a woman in her forties in good health.

The CDR3 loop is CASSIGTGGVGYTF. The CDR3 region has the DNA TGTGCCAGCAGCATAGGGACAGGGGGCGTTGGCTACACCTTC. The V gene is TRBV6-6, the J gene TRBJ1-2; TRBD1 matches 12 bases. The CDR3 extends over 14 amino acids. After removal of 6 bases from V and 7 bases from J, the junction contained 6 bases not matched to a gene. Germline CDR1 MNHNY, CDR2 SVGAGI (reference sequence).